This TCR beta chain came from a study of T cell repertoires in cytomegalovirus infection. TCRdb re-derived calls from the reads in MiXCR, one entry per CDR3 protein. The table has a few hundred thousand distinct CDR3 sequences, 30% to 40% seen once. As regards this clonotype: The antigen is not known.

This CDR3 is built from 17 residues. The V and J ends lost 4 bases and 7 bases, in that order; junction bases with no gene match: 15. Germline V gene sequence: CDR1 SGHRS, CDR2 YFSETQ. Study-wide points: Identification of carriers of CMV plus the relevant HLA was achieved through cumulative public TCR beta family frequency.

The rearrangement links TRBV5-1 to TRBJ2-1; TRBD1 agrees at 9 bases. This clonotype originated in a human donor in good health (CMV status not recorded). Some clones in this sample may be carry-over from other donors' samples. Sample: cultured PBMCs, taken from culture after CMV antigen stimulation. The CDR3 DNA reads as TGCGCCAGCAGCCCCTATTCTTGGGGACAGGGTGGAAATGAGCAGTTCTTC. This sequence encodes CASSPYSWGQGGNEQFF.